This TCR beta chain was sequenced during a study of blood T cells in healthy people across ages. Study details: Template switching retrieved approximately one barcoded beta molecule for each two T cells. Notes on the study in general: Age brought a roughly linear fall in TCR beta diversity measured per million T cells.

For this clonotype: Its antigen is not identified.

CDR3 size: 13 residues. From germline, CDR1 is LNHNV and CDR2 YYDKDF (reference sequence). V gave up 5 bases and J gave up 0 bases, with 7 bases separating them. The second PCR ran about 6 to 12 cycles with a sample-barcoded 5' primer and J-beta primers. A minimum of 2.5 million CDR3-containing paired-end reads was obtained for each sample. TCRdb redid the calling of the 5' RACE reads with MiXCR, one entry per CDR3 protein. The profile covers 1.5 million to 2 million distinct CDR3 sequences, with around 50% appearing a single time and less than 2.5% taken by the ten largest. What was sequenced was blood. The chain joins TRBV15 to TRBJ2-5; D remains ambiguous. The receptor's source is a woman aged 35 to 49 in good health. CDR3 amino acids: CATSRIHQETQYF. The CDR3 nucleotides are TGTGCCACCAGCCGAATACACCAAGAGACCCAGTACTTC. Complete variable domain (other parts from reference TRBV15 and TRBJ2-5): DAMVIQNPRYQVTQFGKPVTLSCSQTLNHNVMYWYQQKSSQAPKLLFHYYDKDFNNEADTPDNFQSRRPNTSFCFLDIRSPGLGDTAMYLCATSRIHQETQYFGPGTRLLVL.